This T cell receptor beta chain was captured by sequencing in a study of human T cells and chemical hapten exposure. On the study more broadly: 0.01% DPC was applied to the upper back in patch tests, which were read at 6 days. There were per-sample TCR yield variations, arising mainly from small pooled library volume differences.

Many counts were recorded for this clonotype. No antigen is known for it. Findings and caveats of the study: Significantly more large CDR3 similarity clusters arose among expanded TCRs than among controls.

Time point here: pre-sensitization, week 0. Treatment specified: therapeutic diphenylcyclopropenone sensitization with weekly scalp DPC. The study's library attached unique molecular identifiers to single cDNA molecules. TCRdb independently ran MiXCR on the RACE reads; one entry per CDR3 protein. The sample has fewer than 300,000 distinct CDR3 sequences; approximately 8.4% are singletons. The origin of this receptor is a woman aged 40 to 55 with alopecia areata. Some clones in this sample may be carry-over from other donors' samples. Specimen: whole blood, collected in connection with sensitization to the hapten diphenylcyclopropenone (DPC).

CDR3 DNA: TGTGCCAGCAGTTTTAGGGGCCCGAACTCTGGGGCCAACGTCCTGACTTTC. Translating it yields CASSFRGPNSGANVLTF. V is TRBV28 and J is TRBJ2-6; perhaps TRBD1 as D (5 bases). The length of the CDR3 is 17 residues. Trimming shortened V by 3 bases and J by 0 bases, and 12 bases separated the two germline ends. CDR1 is MDHEN and CDR2 is SYDVKM in the germline V gene.